This T cell receptor (beta chain) appears in the sequencing data of a study of blood T cell repertoires in COVID-19. This table comes from immunoSEQ multiplex PCR, and its TCRdb copy is limited to in-frame clones, with some not included. In the table there are roughly 140,000 clones, almost 90% of which are singletons. This CDR3 is built from 13 residues. Looked up from germline, CDR1 is SEHNR and CDR2 is FQNEAQ (reference sequence). The V gene lost 2 bases and the J gene lost 1 base, with 2 bases spanning the gap. Sequenced input: peripheral blood. V usage is TRBV7-9 and J usage is TRBJ2-2; D unresolved. The receptor comes from a human donor in a cohort sampled during active COVID-19. The CDR3 DNA reads TGTGCCAGCAGCTTACTGAACACCGGGGAGCTGTTTTTT. Translated, it gives CASSLLNTGELFF.